Sequencing of this T cell receptor beta chain was carried out in a study of cytomegalovirus exposure and HLA in healthy donors. As to this clone: No antigen is known for it.

Both 60 Vbeta primers and 13 Jbeta primers went into the PCR. The authors' processing: An analysis performed later counted roughly 79 million unique TCR beta chains (roughly 11 million of them shared). Sequenced by immunoSEQ multiplex PCR; TCRdb stores in-frame clones only, minus some. From that table come the V and J calls and clone size; the DNA was used to work out D and trimming. This repertoire shows some 140,000 clones, about 85% found once; its top ten account for 7.7%. The CDR3 spans 14 residues. Germline CDR1 and CDR2: MNHEY and SVGAGI. The V gene lost 6 bases and the J gene lost 0 bases, with 9 bases spanning the gap. Study outcomes and limitations: DRB1 showed the most TCR associations and HLA-C the fewest in a later analysis, as rates varied by HLA locus. According to a later analysis, donors in an Asian-associated ancestry cluster reportedly had fewer N-insertions than the approximately 670-donor mean. The study assumed roughly uniform donor sequencing depth for presence/absence analyses.

The origin of this receptor is a man aged 25-40 years in good health and CMV-seropositive. Sequencing was carried out using PBMCs. The rearrangement uses TRBV6-5 and TRBJ1-3, with D hard to call. In nucleotides, the CDR3 is TGTGCCAGCAGCCCCACACACTCTGGAAACACCATATATTTT. It is translated as CASSPTHSGNTIYF.